This record covers a single T cell receptor (beta chain). Its antigen is still unknown. The record originates from a study of blood T cells in healthy people across ages. Study results and caveats: Considered underestimates were the diversity estimates obtained from one million T cells. A strong correlation was found between TCR beta diversity and the percentage of naive T cells.

Through a sample-barcoded 5' primer and a J-beta primer mix, a second PCR was run for about 6 to 11 cycles. The study obtained at least 2.5 million CDR3-containing paired-end reads from every sample. MiXCR, run by TCRdb on the 5' RACE reads, gives a single entry per CDR3 protein. The table shows about 1.6 million distinct CDR3 sequences, with about 32% occurring only once. The individuals who served as donors were healthy Caucasians living in Russia, aged about 6 to 95. Germline V gene data show CDR1 as SGHRS and CDR2 as YFSETQ. CDR3 size: 15 residues. V gave up 3 bases and J gave up 3 bases; unmatched junction bases: 5.

This rearrangement joins TRBV5-1 to TRBJ2-1; 8 bases map to TRBD2. The specimen sequenced was blood. The TCR originated in a woman aged 25 to 39 in good health. The DNA of the CDR3 is TGCGCCAGCAGCTCAGACGGGGGGGGCTACAATGAGCAGTTCTTC. Translation: CASSSDGGGYNEQFF.